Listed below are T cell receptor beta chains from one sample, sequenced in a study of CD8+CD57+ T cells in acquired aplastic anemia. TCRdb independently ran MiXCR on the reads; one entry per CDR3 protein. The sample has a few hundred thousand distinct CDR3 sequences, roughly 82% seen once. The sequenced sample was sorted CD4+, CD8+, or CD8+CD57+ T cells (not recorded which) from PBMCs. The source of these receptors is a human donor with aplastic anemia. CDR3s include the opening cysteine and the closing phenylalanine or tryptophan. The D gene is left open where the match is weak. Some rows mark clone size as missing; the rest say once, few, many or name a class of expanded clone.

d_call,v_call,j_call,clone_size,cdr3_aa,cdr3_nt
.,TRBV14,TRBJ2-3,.,CASSHRPGPTTGYF,TGTGCCAGCAGCCACCGGCCGGGGCCGACGACCGGCTATTTT
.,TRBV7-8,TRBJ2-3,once,CASSLAGRTENTHYF,TGTGCCAGCAGCTTAGCGGGACGGACCGAAAATACGCATTATTTT
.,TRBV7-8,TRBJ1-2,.,CASSPLSGYYGYTF,TGTGCCAGCAGCCCCTTGAGTGGCTACTATGGCTACACCTTC
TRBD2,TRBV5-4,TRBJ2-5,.,CASSCTPGRAETQYF,TGTGCCAGCAGCTGTACGCCCGGGAGGGCAGAGACCCAGTACTTC
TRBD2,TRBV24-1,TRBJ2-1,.,CATSYKRRLAGEQFF,TGTGCCACCAGTTACAAGCGCAGACTAGCGGGGGAGCAGTTCTTC
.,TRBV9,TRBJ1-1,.,CASGVAGNMQYFAFF,TGTGCCAGCGGCGTAGCTGGGAACATGCAGTACTTCGCTTTCTTT
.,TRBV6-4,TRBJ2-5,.,CASSERGGEQETQYF,TGTGCCAGCAGTGAAAGGGGCGGAGAGCAAGAGACCCAGTACTTC
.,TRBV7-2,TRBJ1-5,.,CASSFRSGRINEHQHF,TGTGCCAGCAGCTTTAGGAGCGGGAGGATCAACGAGCACCAGCATTTT
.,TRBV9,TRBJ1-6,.,CASGDGGTDTQYSLHF,TGTGCCAGCGGGGACGGGGGCACAGATACGCAGTATTCCCTCCACTTT
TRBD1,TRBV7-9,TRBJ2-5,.,CAGQGARETQNYWF,TGTGCCGGACAGGGGGCTAGGGAGACCCAGAACTACTGGTTC
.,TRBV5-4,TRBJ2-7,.,CASSRRGDSNEQYF,TGTGCCAGCAGCCGCCGAGGAGATAGCAACGAGCAGTACTTC
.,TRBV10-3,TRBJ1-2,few,CAISEAGYGYTF,TGTGCCATCAGTGAGGCCGGCTATGGCTACACCTTC
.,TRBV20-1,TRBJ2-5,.,CSARQIGGTKETQYF,TGCAGTGCTAGACAGATCGGGGGGACAAAAGAGACCCAGTACTTC
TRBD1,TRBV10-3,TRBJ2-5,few,CAISDPTGGRETQYF,TGTGCCATCAGTGATCCGACAGGGGGCAGGGAGACCCAGTACTTC
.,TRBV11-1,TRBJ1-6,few,CASSFQRSDSPLHF,TGTGCCAGCAGCTTTCAAAGAAGCGATTCACCCCTCCACTTT
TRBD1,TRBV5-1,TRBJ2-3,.,CASSRTGDRNAQYF,TGTGCCAGCAGCCGGACAGGAGACCGCAATGCGCAGTATTTT
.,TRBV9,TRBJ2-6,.,CASSRKPSRTCVLTF,TGTGCCAGCAGCAGAAAACCCTCCCGGACCTGCGTGCTGACTTTC
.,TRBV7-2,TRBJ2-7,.,CANRRGGCEQYF,TGCGCCAACCGGAGGGGGGGCTGCGAGCAGTACTTC
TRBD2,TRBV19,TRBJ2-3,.,CASNLAGGADTQHF,TGTGCCAGTAATTTAGCGGGAGGTGCCGACACTCAGCATTTC
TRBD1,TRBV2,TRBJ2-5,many,CASSPARRTGEETQYF,TGTGCCAGCAGTCCCGCCCGTAGGACAGGGGAGGAGACCCAGTACTTC
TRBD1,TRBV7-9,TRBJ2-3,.,CASSSGQGTDEQLF,TGTGCCAGCAGCTCCGGACAGGGGACGGATGAGCAACTGTTT
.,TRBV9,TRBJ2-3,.,CASSEPVDAAFWF,.
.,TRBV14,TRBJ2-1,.,CASSPTGRGANEQFF,TGTGCCAGCAGCCCAACTGGCCGGGGGGCCAATGAGCAGTTCTTC
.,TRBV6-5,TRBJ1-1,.,CASSYLGVTEAFF,TGTGCCAGCAGTTACCTGGGGGTGACTGAAGCTTTCTTT
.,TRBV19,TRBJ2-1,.,CASSVAHDAYNEQFF,TGTGCCAGTAGTGTAGCTCACGACGCCTACAATGAGCAGTTCTTC
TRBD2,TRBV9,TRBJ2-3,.,CASSVAGAKGNNDF,TGTGCCAGCAGCGTTGCGGGAGCTAAGGGAAACAATGATTTT